Listed below are T cell receptor beta chains from one sample, sequenced in a study of CD8+ T cells in alopecia areata. Clones were sequenced by immunoSEQ multiplex PCR, and TCRdb holds only the in-frame ones, with some missing. Here the sample spans roughly 230,000 clones, roughly 40% being singletons. This sample comprised CD4+ T cells sorted from blood, obtained at approximately week 36, from a patient treated with tofacitinib. These receptors were obtained from a human donor with alopecia areata. Each CDR3 is given with its conserved first and last residue. D genes are given only for firm matches. Clone size is shown for a subset of rows, as once, few, many or a class of expanded clone.

D	V	J	size	DNA	CDR3
TRBD1	TRBV15	TRBJ1-3	-	TGTGCCACCAGCACCCCCACACAGGGGGTCGGAAACACCATATATTTT	CATSTPTQGVGNTIYF
-	TRBV11-3	TRBJ2-3	-	TGTGCCAGCAGCTTAGATGTGGCCGGAGATACGCAGTATTTT	CASSLDVAGDTQYF
-	TRBV30	TRBJ2-5	once	TGTGCCTGGAGTCCAACAGGAGAGGCCCAGTACTTC	CAWSPTGEAQYF
-	TRBV20-1	TRBJ2-5	-	TGCAGTGCTACTCAAGAGACCCAGTACTTC	CSATQETQYF
TRBD2	TRBV7-8	TRBJ2-7	few	TGTGCCAGCAGCTTAGTACTAGCGGGAGTCGAGCAGTACTTC	CASSLVLAGVEQYF
-	TRBV6-6	TRBJ1-5	-	TGTGCCAGCAGTTACGAGATGGGAGGGAGCAATCAGCCCCAGCATTTT	CASSYEMGGSNQPQHF
TRBD1	TRBV25-1	TRBJ1-1	few	TGTGCCAGCAGTGACCCCTCCGGGACAGGTTCTTACCAAGCTTTCTTT	CASSDPSGTGSYQAFF
TRBD2	TRBV6-5	TRBJ2-3	-	TGTGCCACCGGGAGGGTAGGGACAGATACGCAGTATTTT	CATGRVGTDTQYF
-	TRBV4-2	TRBJ2-7	-	TGTGCCAGCAGCGAGGCCCGGCTATCCTACGAGCAGTACTTC	CASSEARLSYEQYF
-	TRBV7-2	TRBJ2-7	-	TGTGCCAGCAGCTTAGAGGAGGGAGTTCTATACGAGCAGTACTTC	CASSLEEGVLYEQYF
-	TRBV29-1	TRBJ2-3	once	TGCAGCGTTGTCCAGTCCACAGATACGCAGTATTTT	CSVVQSTDTQYF
-	TRBV18	TRBJ1-2	-	TGTGCCAGCTCACCACAACCGACGGGGCTTGGTTATGGCTACACCTTC	CASSPQPTGLGYGYTF
TRBD1	TRBV29-1	TRBJ1-5	-	TGCAGCGCCGGGATGACAGGGCCCCCCCAACAGCCCCAGCATTTT	CSAGMTGPPQQPQHF
-	TRBV2	TRBJ2-2	-	TGTGCCAGCAGAAGAAGGGCTGGCACCGGGGAGCTGTTTTTT	CASRRRAGTGELFF
TRBD1	TRBV5-4	TRBJ2-7	-	TGTGCCAGCAGACGAACAGGGGGCGCGGAGCAGTACTTC	CASRRTGGAEQYF
-	TRBV29-1	TRBJ2-3	once	TGCAGCGTTCCCCCGGCTAGCCGATTCACAGATACGCAGTATTTT	CSVPPASRFTDTQYF
TRBD2	TRBV2	TRBJ2-1	-	TGTGCCAGCACCCGGACTAGCGGGATTCTTAGGAATGAGCAGTTCTTC	CASTRTSGILRNEQFF
-	TRBV29-1	TRBJ2-5	-	TGCAGCGTTCGGGGCCAATCCCAAGAGACCCAGTACTTC	CSVRGQSQETQYF
-	TRBV28	TRBJ1-1	few	TGTGCCAGCAGTTTAGGGGGCGAAGCTTTCTTT	CASSLGGEAFF
-	TRBV5-1	TRBJ2-3	once	TGCGCCAGCAGCCCGGGACCTAAGGGGGCAGATACGCAGTATTTT	CASSPGPKGADTQYF
-	TRBV5-4	TRBJ1-2	-	TGTGCCAGCAGCGTCCCCCCGTCTTACGGACAACGGCGTAGTGGCTACACCTTC	CASSVPPSYGQRRSGYTF
TRBD2	TRBV27	TRBJ2-1	-	TGTGCCAGCAGTTTAATACTAGCGGGGGGAAATGAGCAGTTCTTC	CASSLILAGGNEQFF
TRBD1	TRBV19	TRBJ1-2	-	TGTGCCAGTAGTCCGGGACAGGGTTATGGCTACACCTTC	CASSPGQGYGYTF
-	TRBV19	TRBJ2-3	few	TGTGCCAGTAGTCCCCTCTCGACAATTTTTAGCACAGATACGCAGTATTTT	CASSPLSTIFSTDTQYF